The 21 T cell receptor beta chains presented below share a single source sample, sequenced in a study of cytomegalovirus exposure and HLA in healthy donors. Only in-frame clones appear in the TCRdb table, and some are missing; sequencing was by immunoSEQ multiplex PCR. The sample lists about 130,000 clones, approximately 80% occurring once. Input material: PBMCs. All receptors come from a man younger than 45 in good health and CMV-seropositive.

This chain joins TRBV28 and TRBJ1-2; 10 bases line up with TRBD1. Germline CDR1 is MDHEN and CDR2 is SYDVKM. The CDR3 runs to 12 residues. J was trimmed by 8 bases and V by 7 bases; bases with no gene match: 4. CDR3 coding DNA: TGTGCCAGCACTGGACAGGGGGTCGGCTACACCTTC. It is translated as CASTGQGVGYTF.

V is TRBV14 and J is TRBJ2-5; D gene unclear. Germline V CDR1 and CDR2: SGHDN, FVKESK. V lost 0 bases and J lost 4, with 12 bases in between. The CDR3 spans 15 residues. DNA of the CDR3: TGTGCCAGCAGCCAAGATACGGTAGCTGGAGAGACCCAGTACTTC. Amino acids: CASSQDTVAGETQYF.

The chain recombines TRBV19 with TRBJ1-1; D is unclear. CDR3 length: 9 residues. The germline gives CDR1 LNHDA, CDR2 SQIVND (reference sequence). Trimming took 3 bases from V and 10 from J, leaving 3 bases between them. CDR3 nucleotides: TGTGCCAGTAGTATCGGAGCTTTCTTT. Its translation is CASSIGAFF.

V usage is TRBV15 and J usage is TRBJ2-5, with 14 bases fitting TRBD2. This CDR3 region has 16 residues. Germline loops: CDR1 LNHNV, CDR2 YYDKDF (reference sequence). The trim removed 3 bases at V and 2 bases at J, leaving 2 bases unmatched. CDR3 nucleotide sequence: TGTGCCACCAGCAGGGGACTAGCGGGAGATCAAGAGACCCAGTACTTC. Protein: CATSRGLAGDQETQYF. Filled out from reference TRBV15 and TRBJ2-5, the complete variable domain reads DAMVIQNPRYQVTQFGKPVTLSCSQTLNHNVMYWYQQKSSQAPKLLFHYYDKDFNNEADTPDNFQSRRPNTSFCFLDIRSPGLGDTAMYLCATSRGLAGDQETQYFGPGTRLLVL.

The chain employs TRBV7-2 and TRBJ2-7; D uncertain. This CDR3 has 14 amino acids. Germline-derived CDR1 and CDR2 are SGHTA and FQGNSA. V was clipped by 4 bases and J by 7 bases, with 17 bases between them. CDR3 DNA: TGTGCCAGCAGCTCCGCCGGGTCGGAGTGGGAGCAGTACTTC. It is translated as CASSSAGSEWEQYF.

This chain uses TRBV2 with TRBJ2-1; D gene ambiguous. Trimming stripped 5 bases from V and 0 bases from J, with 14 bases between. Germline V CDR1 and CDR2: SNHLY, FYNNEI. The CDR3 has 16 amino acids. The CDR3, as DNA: TGTGCCAGCAGTTACCTCCTAGGAAGCTCCTACAATGAGCAGTTCTTC. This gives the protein CASSYLLGSSYNEQFF.

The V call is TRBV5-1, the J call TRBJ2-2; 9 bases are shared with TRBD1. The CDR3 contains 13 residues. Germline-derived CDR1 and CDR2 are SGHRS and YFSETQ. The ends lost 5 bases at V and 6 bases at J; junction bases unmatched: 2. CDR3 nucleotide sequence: TGCGCCAGCAGGGACAGGGGCGCCGGGGAGCTGTTTTTT. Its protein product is CASRDRGAGELFF.

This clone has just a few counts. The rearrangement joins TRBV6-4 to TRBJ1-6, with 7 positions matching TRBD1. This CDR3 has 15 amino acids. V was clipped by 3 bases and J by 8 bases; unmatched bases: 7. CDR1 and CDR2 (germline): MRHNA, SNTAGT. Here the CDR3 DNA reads TGTGCCAGCAGTGAGTCGGACAGGCCCTATTCACCCCTCCACTTT. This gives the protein CASSESDRPYSPLHF.

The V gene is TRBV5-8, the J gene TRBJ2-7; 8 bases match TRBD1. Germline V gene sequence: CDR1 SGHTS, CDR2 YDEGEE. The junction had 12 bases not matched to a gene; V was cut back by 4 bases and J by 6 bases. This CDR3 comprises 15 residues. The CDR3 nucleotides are TGTGCCAGCAGCCCTCTCCGGACAGGGTTCTCCGAGCAGTACTTC. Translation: CASSPLRTGFSEQYF.

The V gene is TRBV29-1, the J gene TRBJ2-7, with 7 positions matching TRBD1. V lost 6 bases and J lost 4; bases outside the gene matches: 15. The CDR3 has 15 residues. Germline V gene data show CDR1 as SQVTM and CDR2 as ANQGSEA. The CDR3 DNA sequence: TGCAGCGTAGCCGGGACAGAGCTCTCCAGTTACGAGCAGTACTTC. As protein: CSVAGTELSSYEQYF.

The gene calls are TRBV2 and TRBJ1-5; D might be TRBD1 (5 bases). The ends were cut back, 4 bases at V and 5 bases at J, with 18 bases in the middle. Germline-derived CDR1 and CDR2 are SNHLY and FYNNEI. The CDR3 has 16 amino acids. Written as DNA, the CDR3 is TGTGCCAGCAGTGTCGGGGGAGGGTCTGCTCATCAGCCCCAGCATTTT. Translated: CASSVGGGSAHQPQHF.

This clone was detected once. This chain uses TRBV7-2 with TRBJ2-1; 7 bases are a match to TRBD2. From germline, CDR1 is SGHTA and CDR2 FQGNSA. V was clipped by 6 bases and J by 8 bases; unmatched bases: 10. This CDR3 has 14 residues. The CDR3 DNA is TGTGCCAGCAGGTACGGCGGGAGCTTGGATGAGCAGTTCTTC. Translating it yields CASRYGGSLDEQFF.

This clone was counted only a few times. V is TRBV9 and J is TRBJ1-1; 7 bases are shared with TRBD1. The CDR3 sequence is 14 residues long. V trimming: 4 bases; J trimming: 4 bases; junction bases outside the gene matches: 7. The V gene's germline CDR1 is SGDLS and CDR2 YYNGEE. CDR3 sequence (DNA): TGTGCCAGCAGCAGGATGTCAGGGGGCACTGAAGCTTTCTTT. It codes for CASSRMSGGTEAFF. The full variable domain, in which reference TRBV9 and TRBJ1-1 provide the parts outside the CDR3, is DSGVTQTPKHLITATGQRVTLRCSPRSGDLSVYWYQQSLDQGLQFLIQYYNGEERAKGNILERFSAQQFPDLHSELNLSSLELGDSALYFCASSRMSGGTEAFFGQGTRLTVV.

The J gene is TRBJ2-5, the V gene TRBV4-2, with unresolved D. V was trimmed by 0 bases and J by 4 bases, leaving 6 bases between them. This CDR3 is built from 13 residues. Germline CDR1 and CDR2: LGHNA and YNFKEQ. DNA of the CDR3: TGTGCCAGCAGCCAAGACTTCGGAGAGACCCAGTACTTC. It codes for CASSQDFGETQYF.

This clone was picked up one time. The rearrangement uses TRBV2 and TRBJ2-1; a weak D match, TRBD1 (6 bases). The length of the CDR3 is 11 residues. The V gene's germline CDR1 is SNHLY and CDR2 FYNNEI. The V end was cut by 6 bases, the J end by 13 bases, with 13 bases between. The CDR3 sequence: CASRRQDSQFF. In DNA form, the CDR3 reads TGTGCCAGCAGGAGGCAGGACAGCCAGTTCTTC.

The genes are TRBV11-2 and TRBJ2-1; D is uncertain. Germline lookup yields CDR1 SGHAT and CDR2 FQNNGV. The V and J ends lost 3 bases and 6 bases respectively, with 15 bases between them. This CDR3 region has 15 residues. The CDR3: CASSFTPLGRNEQFF. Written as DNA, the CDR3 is TGTGCCAGCAGCTTTACCCCCTTGGGCCGCAATGAGCAGTTCTTC.

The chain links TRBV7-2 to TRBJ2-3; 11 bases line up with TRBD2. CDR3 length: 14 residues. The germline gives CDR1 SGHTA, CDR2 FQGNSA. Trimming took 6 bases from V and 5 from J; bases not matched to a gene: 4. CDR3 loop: CASSSGGVVDTQYF. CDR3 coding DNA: TGTGCCAGCAGTAGCGGGGGGGTTGTAGATACGCAGTATTTT.

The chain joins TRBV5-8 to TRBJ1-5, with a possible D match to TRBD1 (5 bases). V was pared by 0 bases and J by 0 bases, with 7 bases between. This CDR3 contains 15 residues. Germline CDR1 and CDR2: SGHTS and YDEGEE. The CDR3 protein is CASSLAGYSNQPQHF. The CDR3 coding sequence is TGTGCCAGCAGCTTGGCAGGGTATAGCAATCAGCCCCAGCATTTT.

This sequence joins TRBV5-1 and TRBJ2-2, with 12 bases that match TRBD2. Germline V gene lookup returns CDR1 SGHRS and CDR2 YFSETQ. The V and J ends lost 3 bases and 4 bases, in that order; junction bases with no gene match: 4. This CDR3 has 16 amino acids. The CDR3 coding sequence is TGCGCCAGCAGCTCCCAGACTAGCGGGAGCACCGGGGAGCTGTTTTTT. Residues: CASSSQTSGSTGELFF.

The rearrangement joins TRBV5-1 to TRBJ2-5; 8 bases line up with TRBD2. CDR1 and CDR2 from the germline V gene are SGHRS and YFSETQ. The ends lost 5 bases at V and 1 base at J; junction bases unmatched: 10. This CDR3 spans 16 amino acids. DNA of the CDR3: TGCGCCAGCAGTCTTGAGGTGGCGGGGGGCCAAGAGACCCAGTACTTC. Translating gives CASSLEVAGGQETQYF. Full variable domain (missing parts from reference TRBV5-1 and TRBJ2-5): KAGVTQTPRYLIKTRGQQVTLSCSPISGHRSVSWYQQTPGQGLQFLFEYFSETQRNKGNFPGRFSGRQFSNSRSEMNVSTLELGDSALYLCASSLEVAGGQETQYFGPGTRLLVL.

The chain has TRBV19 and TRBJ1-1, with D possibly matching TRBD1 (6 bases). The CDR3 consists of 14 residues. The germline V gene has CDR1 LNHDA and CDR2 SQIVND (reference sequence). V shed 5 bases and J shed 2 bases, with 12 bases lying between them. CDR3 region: CASSLRTANTEAFF. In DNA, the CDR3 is TGTGCCAGTAGTCTCAGGACAGCTAACACTGAAGCTTTCTTT. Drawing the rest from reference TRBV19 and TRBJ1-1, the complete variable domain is DGGITQSPKYLFRKEGQNVTLSCEQNLNHDAMYWYRQDPGQGLRLIYYSQIVNDFQKGDIAEGYSVSREKKESFPLTVTSAQKNPTAFYLCASSLRTANTEAFFGQGTRLTVV.